The T cell receptor beta chain described here comes from a study of blood T cell repertoires in COVID-19. Trimming at V came to 5 bases and at J to 2 bases, leaving 3 bases not matched to a gene. Looked up from germline, CDR1 is ENHRY and CDR2 is SYGVKD. This CDR3 region has 15 residues. Profiling relied on immunoSEQ multiplex PCR, and the TCRdb table lists in-frame clones only, not all of them. Of 200,000 to 300,000 clones in the sample, around 83% were seen once. Sequenced: peripheral blood. The clonotype was recovered from a man aged 35 to 55 who had recovered from COVID-19. This chain joins TRBV10-3 and TRBJ2-2; TRBD1 matches 9 bases. The CDR3 protein is CAISRTGANTGELFF. DNA for the CDR3: TGTGCCATCAGTAGGACAGGGGCTAACACCGGGGAGCTGTTTTTT.